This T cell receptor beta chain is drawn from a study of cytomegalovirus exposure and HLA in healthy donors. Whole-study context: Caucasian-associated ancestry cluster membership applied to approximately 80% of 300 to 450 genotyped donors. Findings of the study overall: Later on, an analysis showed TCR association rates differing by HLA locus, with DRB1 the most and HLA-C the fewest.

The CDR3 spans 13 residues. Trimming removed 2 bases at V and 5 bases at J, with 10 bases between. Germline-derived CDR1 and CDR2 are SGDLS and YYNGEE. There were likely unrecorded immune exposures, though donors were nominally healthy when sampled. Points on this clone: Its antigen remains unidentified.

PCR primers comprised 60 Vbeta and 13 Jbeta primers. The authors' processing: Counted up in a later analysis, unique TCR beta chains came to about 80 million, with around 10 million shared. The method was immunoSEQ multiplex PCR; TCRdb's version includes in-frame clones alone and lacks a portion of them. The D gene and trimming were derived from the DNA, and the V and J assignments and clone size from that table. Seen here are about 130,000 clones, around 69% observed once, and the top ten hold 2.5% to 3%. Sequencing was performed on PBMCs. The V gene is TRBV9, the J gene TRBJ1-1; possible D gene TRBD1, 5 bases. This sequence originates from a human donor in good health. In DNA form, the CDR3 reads TGTGCCAGCAGCGTCGGGGCGGGGACTGAAGCTTTCTTT. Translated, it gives CASSVGAGTEAFF.